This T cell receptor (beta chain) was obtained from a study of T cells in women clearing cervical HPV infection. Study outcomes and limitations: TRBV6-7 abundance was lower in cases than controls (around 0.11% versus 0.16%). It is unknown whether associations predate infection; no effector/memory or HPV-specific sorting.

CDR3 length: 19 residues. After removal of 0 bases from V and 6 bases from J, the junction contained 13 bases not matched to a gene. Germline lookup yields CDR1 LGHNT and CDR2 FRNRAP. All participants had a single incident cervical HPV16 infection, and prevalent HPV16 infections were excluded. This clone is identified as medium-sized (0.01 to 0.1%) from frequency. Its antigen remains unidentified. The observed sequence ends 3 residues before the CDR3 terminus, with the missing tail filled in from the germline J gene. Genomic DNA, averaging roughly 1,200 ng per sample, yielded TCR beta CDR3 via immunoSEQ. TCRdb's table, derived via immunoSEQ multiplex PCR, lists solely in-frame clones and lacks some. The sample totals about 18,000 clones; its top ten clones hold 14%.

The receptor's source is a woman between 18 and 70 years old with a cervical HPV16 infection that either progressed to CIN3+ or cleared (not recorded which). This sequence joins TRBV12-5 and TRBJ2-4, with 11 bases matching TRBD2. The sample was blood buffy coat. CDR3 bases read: TGTGCTAGTGGTTTGGTACCAACTCAACTAGCGGGAGAAATAAACATT. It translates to CASGLVPTQLAGEINI. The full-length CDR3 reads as CASGLVPTQLAGEINIQYF.